A single sample gave rise to the 23 T cell receptor beta chains below, sequenced in a study of CD8+CD57+ T cells in acquired aplastic anemia. According to the study, genomic DNA was the template for TCR beta VDJ and CDR3 profiling. TCRdb re-derived calls from the reads in MiXCR, one entry per CDR3 protein. Seen here are around 170,000 distinct CDR3 sequences, around 60% observed once, and the top ten hold 45%. The sample taken for sequencing was sorted CD4+, CD8+, or CD8+CD57+ T cells (not recorded which) from PBMCs. These receptors all come from a human donor in good health.

As regards this clonotype: One end of the junction is discordant with germline, which a read error may explain. This chain joins TRBV7-6 and TRBJ2-3; 10 bases align to TRBD2. Germline V CDR1 and CDR2: SGHVS, FNYEAQ. The CDR3 extends over 17 amino acids. The CDR3 bases are TGTGCCAGCAGCTTAGGAAGTCTAGCGGGGGTTGGAGATACGCAGTGTTTT. It yields the protein CASSLGSLAGVGDTQCF.

The CDR3 nucleotides read TGTGCCAAAGGCCCCGTAGGTGTAGCTTTCTTT. Its protein product is CAKGPVGVAFF. The chain combines TRBV2 with TRBJ1-1; D gene uncertain. Trimming removed 10 bases at V and 10 bases at J, with 16 bases between. The CDR3 is made up of 11 amino acids. Germline loops: CDR1 SNHLY, CDR2 FYNNEI.

The genes are TRBV7-2 and TRBJ2-7, with 9 bases matching TRBD2. Germline assignment: CDR1 SGHTA and CDR2 FQGNSA. V lost 6 bases, J lost 6 bases, and 9 bases stayed unmatched. This CDR3 has 14 residues. The CDR3 DNA reads as TGTGCCAGCAGTCAAAGCGGGGGGCCTCTCGAGCAGTACTTC. Encoded protein: CASSQSGGPLEQYF.

The V gene is TRBV24-1, the J gene TRBJ2-3; D is unclear. Trimming stripped 1 base from V and 5 bases from J, with 6 bases between. The CDR3 contains 13 residues. Germline assignment: CDR1 KGHDR and CDR2 SFDVKD. The CDR3 DNA follows: TGTGCCACCAGTGATTTACCGGGAGATACGCAGTATTTT. Its protein is CATSDLPGDTQYF.

The chain joins TRBV2 to TRBJ1-2; weak D call: TRBD1 (6 bases). This CDR3 has 13 residues. Trimming pared 7 bases from V and 3 bases from J, leaving 12 bases between. Germline V lookup: CDR1 SNHLY, CDR2 FYNNEI. CDR3 DNA sequence: TGTGCCAGCAACCAGGGGCCCGACTATGGCTACACCTTC. Its protein product is CASNQGPDYGYTF. Full variable domain (missing parts from reference TRBV2 and TRBJ1-2): EPEVTQTPSHQVTQMGQEVILRCVPISNHLYFYWYRQILGQKVEFLVSFYNNEISEKSEIFDDQFSVERPDGSNFTLKIRSTKLEDSAMYFCASNQGPDYGYTFGSGTRLTVV.

In its sample, this clonotype was seen a few times. This chain links TRBV7-8 with TRBJ2-7, with 9 bases that match TRBD1. This CDR3 has 14 residues. V lost 7 bases to trimming and J lost 2 bases; unmatched junction nucleotides: 6. Germline assignment: CDR1 SGHVS and CDR2 FQNEAQ. The CDR3 region has the DNA TGTGCCAGCACTTTGGACAGGGGACCCTACGAGCAGTACTTC. Translated: CASTLDRGPYEQYF.

Many counts were recorded for this clonotype. This chain links TRBV29-1 with TRBJ2-7; TRBD1 matches at 10 bases. Germline V lookup: CDR1 SQVTM, CDR2 ANQGSEA. J was trimmed by 4 bases and V by 4 bases; bases with no gene match: 4. The CDR3 is 13 residues long. CDR3 sequence: CSVGRDRGYEQYF. The CDR3 DNA reads TGCAGCGTTGGAAGGGACAGGGGTTACGAGCAGTACTTC.

V is TRBV7-2 and J is TRBJ2-7; a weak D match, TRBD1 (5 bases). The CDR3 has 14 residues. CDR1 SGHTA and CDR2 FQGNSA come from the germline V gene. V was trimmed by 0 bases and J by 3 bases, leaving 9 bases between them. The CDR3 region is CASSLAGAVYEQYF. CDR3 DNA sequence: TGTGCCAGCAGCTTAGCAGGGGCAGTCTACGAGCAGTACTTC.

This clonotype was seen many times. This rearrangement joins TRBV6-5 to TRBJ2-1; 11 nucleotides match TRBD2. Unmatched junction bases numbered 12, after V lost 6 bases and J lost 8 bases. The CDR3 has 16 amino acids. Germline lookup yields CDR1 MNHEY and CDR2 SVGAGI. In nucleotides, the CDR3 is TGTGCCAGCAGCTTCCCTCTAGCGGGAGGCGGGGATGAGCAGTTCTTC. It specifies CASSFPLAGGGDEQFF.

The chain recombines TRBV20-1 with TRBJ1-2; D is undetermined. The germline V gene has CDR1 DFQATT and CDR2 SNEGSKA (reference sequence). V was pared by 3 bases and J by 3 bases, with 11 bases between. The CDR3 has 13 residues. The CDR3 DNA follows: TGCAGTGCTAGGGATGACACCCACTATGGCTACACCTTC. It codes for CSARDDTHYGYTF.

The chain uses TRBV7-2 and TRBJ2-5; the match to TRBD2 covers 11 bases. This CDR3 region has 20 residues. Per the germline V gene, CDR1 is SGHTA and CDR2 is FQGNSA. V shed 1 base and J 0 bases; nucleotides not matched to a gene: 13. For the CDR3, the DNA is TGTGCCAGCAGCTTAGTGAGTGGGCGCGTAGCGGGGGGGTACCAAGAGACCCAGTACTTC. This encodes CASSLVSGRVAGGYQETQYF. Supplemented by reference TRBV7-2 and TRBJ2-5, the full variable domain reads GAGVSQSPSNKVTEKGKDVELRCDPISGHTALYWYRQSLGQGLEFLIYFQGNSAPDKSGLPSDRFSAERTGGSVSTLTIQRTQQEDSAVYLCASSLVSGRVAGGYQETQYFGPGTRLLVL.

On this clonotype itself: One junction end disagrees with the germline gene, perhaps due to a read error. The chain is built from TRBV15 and TRBJ1-4; tentative D call: TRBD1 (6 bases). Germline V gives CDR1 LNHNV, CDR2 YYDKDF (reference sequence). This CDR3 has 15 residues. CDR3 DNA: TGTGCCACCAGCAGAGTACGGGACACCCCTGAAAAACTGTCTTTT. It encodes CATSRVRDTPEKLSF.

The genes are TRBV20-1 and TRBJ2-7; TRBD2 matches 11 bases. Germline CDR1 reads DFQATT; CDR2 reads SNEGSKA (reference sequence). Trimming at V came to 5 bases and at J to 4 bases, leaving 4 bases not matched to a gene. The CDR3 sequence is 13 residues long. DNA of the CDR3: TGCAGTGCTTCTAGCGGGGGGATGTACGAGCAGTACTTC. This codes for CSASSGGMYEQYF.

The chain joins TRBV10-3 to TRBJ2-7; either TRBD1 or TRBD2 may supply D (5 bases each). The V and J ends lost 7 bases and 3 bases respectively, with 13 bases between them. The germline V gene encodes CDR1 ENHRY and CDR2 SYGVKD. CDR3 length: 13 residues. As DNA, the CDR3 is TGTGCCATCATGAGGGACGCGAACTACGAGCAGTACTTC. Translating gives CAIMRDANYEQYF.

This chain connects TRBV15 to TRBJ2-1, with 9 bases fitting TRBD2. Germline CDR1 and CDR2: LNHNV and YYDKDF (reference sequence). The CDR3 totals 16 residues. The ends lost 1 base at V and 0 bases at J; junction bases unmatched: 1. The chain's CDR3 is CATSRGLAASYNEQFF. The DNA of the CDR3 is TGTGCCACCAGCAGAGGACTAGCGGCCTCCTACAATGAGCAGTTCTTC.

As regards this clonotype: Compared with germline, one end of the junction differs, possibly owing to a read error. The J gene is TRBJ2-7, the V gene TRBV7-9; tentatively, D is TRBD1 (5 bases). TRBJ2-1 matches the DNA end more closely, so the J call is doubtful. The CDR3 runs to 13 residues. The germline V gene has CDR1 SEHNR and CDR2 FQNEAQ (reference sequence). CDR3 protein: CANSQGANNEQFF. For the CDR3, the DNA is TGTGCCAACAGCCAAGGGGCTAACAATGAGCAGTTCTTC.

V gene TRBV15 combines with J gene TRBJ2-2; 7 positions match TRBD2. There are 17 residues in the CDR3. With V trimmed by 2 bases and J by 7 bases, 13 bases remained unmatched. Germline CDR1 reads LNHNV; CDR2 reads YYDKDF (reference sequence). The CDR3 DNA follows: TGTGCCACCAGCAGACCCGGTGGGGGGGGGGAGAACGGGGAGCTGTTTTTT. Amino acids: CATSRPGGGGENGELFF. The full variable domain, completed using reference TRBV15 and TRBJ2-2, is DAMVIQNPRYQVTQFGKPVTLSCSQTLNHNVMYWYQQKSSQAPKLLFHYYDKDFNNEADTPDNFQSRRPNTSFCFLDIRSPGLGDTAMYLCATSRPGGGGENGELFFGEGSRLTVL.

This clonotype showed up just a few times. At one boundary the junction diverges from the germline segment, which might be a read error. The CDR3 DNA reads TGTGCTAGCAGCTTGGACAGGGGGACCTCCGAGCAGTACTTC. Its translation is CASSLDRGTSEQYF. The chain carries TRBV7-7 and TRBJ2-7; 10 bases are a match to TRBD1. From germline, CDR1 is SSHAT and CDR2 FNYEAQ (reference sequence). There are 14 residues in the CDR3.

This clonotype showed up just a few times. The rearrangement links TRBV6-2 or TRBV6-3 to TRBJ1-5; D remains ambiguous. The V end was cut by 2 bases, the J end by 0 bases, with 14 bases between. Germline V lookup: CDR1 MNHEY, CDR2 SVGEGT. The CDR3 runs to 17 residues. Here the CDR3 DNA reads TGTGCCAGCAGTTACAACAGTTTGCCTTATAGCAATCAGCCCCAGCATTTT. Its protein is CASSYNSLPYSNQPQHF.

V is TRBV24-1 and J is TRBJ1-1, with D possibly being TRBD1 (6 bases). V dropped 4 bases and J dropped 4 bases, with 15 bases sitting between them. The CDR3 extends over 15 amino acids. Per the germline V gene, CDR1 is KGHDR and CDR2 is SFDVKD. CDR3 region: CATSDPNRGGTEAFF. As DNA, the CDR3 is TGTGCCACCAGTGACCCTAATAGGGGGGGCACTGAAGCTTTCTTT.

The chain joins TRBV7-6 to TRBJ2-3; 13 bases line up with TRBD2. The CDR3 consists of 17 residues. The germline V gene encodes CDR1 SGHVS and CDR2 FNYEAQ. The J segment lost 2 bases and the V segment lost 5 bases, leaving 7 bases of the junction unmatched. CDR3 residues: CASSGPGLAGLTDTQYF. DNA of the CDR3: TGTGCCAGCAGCGGCCCGGGACTAGCGGGGCTCACAGATACGCAGTATTTT.

The V and J genes are TRBV4-1 and TRBJ2-3; the D gene could be TRBD1 or TRBD2 (6 bases each). Germline V CDR1 and CDR2: MGHRA, YSYEKL. V was cut by 4 bases and J by 4 bases, with 9 bases left in between. The CDR3 totals 13 residues. The CDR3 spells CASSLRGADTQYF. The CDR3 bases are TGCGCCAGCAGCCTAAGGGGGGCAGATACGCAGTATTTT.

CDR3 nucleotide sequence: TGCAGTGCTACAACACTAGCGGGGCCCGGAGACAATGAGCAGTTCTTC. It codes for CSATTLAGPGDNEQFF. The chain has TRBV20-1 and TRBJ1-1; 10 bases line up with TRBD2. The DNA end lines up better with TRBJ2-1; the J call may be wrong. CDR3 length equals 16 residues. Germline V lookup: CDR1 DFQATT, CDR2 SNEGSKA (reference sequence).